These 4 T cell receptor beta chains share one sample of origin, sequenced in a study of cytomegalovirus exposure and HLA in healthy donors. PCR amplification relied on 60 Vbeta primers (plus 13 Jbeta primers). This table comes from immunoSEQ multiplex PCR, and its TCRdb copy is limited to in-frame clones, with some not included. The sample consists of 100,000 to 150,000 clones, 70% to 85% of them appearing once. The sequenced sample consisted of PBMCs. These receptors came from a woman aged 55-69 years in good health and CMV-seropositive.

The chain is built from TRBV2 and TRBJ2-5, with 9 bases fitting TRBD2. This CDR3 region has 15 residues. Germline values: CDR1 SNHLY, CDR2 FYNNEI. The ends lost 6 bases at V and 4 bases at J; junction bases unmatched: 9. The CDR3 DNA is TGTGCCAGCAGCTTAGCGGGGGCTGGGGGAGAGACCCAGTACTTC. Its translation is CASSLAGAGGETQYF.

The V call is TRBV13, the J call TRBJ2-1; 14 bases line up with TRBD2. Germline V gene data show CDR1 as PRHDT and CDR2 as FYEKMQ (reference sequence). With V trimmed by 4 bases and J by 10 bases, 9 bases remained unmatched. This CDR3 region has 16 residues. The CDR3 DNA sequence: TGTGCCAGCAGCTCACTCGGACTAGCGGGGGGACGGGAGCAGTTCTTC. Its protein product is CASSSLGLAGGREQFF.

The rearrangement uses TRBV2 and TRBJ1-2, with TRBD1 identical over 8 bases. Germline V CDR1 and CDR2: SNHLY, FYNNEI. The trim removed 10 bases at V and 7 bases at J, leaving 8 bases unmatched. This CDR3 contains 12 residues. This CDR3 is CAKQTGEGGYTF. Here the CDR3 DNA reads TGTGCCAAGCAGACAGGGGAAGGTGGCTACACCTTC. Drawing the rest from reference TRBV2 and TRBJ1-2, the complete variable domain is EPEVTQTPSHQVTQMGQEVILRCVPISNHLYFYWYRQILGQKVEFLVSFYNNEISEKSEIFDDQFSVERPDGSNFTLKIRSTKLEDSAMYFCAKQTGEGGYTFGSGTRLTVV.

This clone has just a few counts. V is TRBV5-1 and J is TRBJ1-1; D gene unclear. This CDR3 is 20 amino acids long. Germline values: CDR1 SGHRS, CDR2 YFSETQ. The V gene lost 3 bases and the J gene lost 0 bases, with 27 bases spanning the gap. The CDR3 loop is CASSSPDGTASLPLNTEAFF. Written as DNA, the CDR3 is TGCGCCAGCAGCTCCCCTGACGGAACAGCTTCCCTCCCTTTGAACACTGAAGCTTTCTTT. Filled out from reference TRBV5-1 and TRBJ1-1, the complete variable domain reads KAGVTQTPRYLIKTRGQQVTLSCSPISGHRSVSWYQQTPGQGLQFLFEYFSETQRNKGNFPGRFSGRQFSNSRSEMNVSTLELGDSALYLCASSSPDGTASLPLNTEAFFGQGTRLTVV.